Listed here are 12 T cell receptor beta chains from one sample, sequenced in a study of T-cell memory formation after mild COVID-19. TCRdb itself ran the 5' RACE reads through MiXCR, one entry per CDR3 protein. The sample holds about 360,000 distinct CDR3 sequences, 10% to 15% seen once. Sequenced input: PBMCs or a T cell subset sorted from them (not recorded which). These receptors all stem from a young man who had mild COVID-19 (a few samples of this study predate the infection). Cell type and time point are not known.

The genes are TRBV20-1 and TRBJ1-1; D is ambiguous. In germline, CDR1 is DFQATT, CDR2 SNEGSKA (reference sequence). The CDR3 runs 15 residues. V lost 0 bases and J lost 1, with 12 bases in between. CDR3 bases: TGCAGTGCTAGAGACGGGCGGGGATCGAACACTGAAGCTTTCTTT. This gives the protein CSARDGRGSNTEAFF.

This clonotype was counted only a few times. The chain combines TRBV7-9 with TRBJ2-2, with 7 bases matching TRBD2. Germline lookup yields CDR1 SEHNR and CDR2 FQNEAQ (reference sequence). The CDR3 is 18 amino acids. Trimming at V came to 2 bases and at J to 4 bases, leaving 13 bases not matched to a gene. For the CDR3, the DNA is TGTGCCAGCAGCTTACAAGGAGCGGGGCCCTACTCCACCGGGGAGCTGTTTTTT. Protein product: CASSLQGAGPYSTGELFF.

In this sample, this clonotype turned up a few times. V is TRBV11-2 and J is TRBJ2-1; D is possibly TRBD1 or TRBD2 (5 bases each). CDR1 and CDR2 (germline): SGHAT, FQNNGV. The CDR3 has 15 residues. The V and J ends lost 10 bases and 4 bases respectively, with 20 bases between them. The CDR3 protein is CATTPGTTRYNEQFF. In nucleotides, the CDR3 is TGTGCCACCACCCCCGGGACGACGCGATACAATGAGCAGTTCTTC.

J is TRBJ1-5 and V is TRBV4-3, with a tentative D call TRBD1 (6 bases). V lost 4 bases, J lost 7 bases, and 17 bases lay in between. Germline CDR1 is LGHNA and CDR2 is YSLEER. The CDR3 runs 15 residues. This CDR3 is CASSPLPGAGQPQHF. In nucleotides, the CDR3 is TGCGCCAGCAGCCCTCTTCCGGGGGCCGGACAGCCCCAGCATTTT.

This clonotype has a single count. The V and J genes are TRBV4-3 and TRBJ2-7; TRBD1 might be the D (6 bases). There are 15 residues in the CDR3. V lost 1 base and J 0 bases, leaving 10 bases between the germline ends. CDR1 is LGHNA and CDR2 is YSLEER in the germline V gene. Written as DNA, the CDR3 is TGCGCCAGCAGCCAAGCGGGACAAAGCTCCTACGAGCAGTACTTC. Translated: CASSQAGQSSYEQYF.

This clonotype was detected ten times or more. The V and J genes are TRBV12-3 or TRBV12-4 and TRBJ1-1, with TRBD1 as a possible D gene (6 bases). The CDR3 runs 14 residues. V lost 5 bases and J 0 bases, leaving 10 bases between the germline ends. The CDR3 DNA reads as TGTGCCAGCAGTCCAGGGGCTATGAACACTGAAGCTTTCTTT. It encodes CASSPGAMNTEAFF.

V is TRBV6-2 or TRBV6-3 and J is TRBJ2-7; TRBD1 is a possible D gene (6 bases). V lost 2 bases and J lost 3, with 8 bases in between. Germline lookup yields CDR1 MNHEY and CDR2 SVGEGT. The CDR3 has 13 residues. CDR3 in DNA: TGTGCCAGCAGTTACCGAGGGGGCTACGAGCAGTACGTC. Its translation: CASSYRGGYEQYV.

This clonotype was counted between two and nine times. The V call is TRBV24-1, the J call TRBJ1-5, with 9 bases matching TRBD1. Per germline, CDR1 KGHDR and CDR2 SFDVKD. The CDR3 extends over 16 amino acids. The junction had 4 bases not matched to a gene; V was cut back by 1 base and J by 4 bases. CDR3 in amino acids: CATSDLSGTGNQPQHF. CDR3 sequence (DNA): TGTGCCACCAGTGATTTATCGGGGACAGGGAATCAGCCCCAGCATTTT.

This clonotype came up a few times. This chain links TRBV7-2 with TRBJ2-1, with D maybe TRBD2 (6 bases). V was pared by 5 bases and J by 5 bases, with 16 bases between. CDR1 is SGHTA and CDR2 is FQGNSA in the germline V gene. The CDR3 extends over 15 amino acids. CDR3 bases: TGTGCCAGCAGCCAGGTTACGTTAGCGGACAATGAGCAGTTCTTC. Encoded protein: CASSQVTLADNEQFF.

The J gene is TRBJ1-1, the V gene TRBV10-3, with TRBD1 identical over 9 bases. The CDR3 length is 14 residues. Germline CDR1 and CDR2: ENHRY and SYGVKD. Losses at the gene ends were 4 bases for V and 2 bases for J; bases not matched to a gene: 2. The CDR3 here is CAISGDRVNTEAFF. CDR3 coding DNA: TGTGCCATCAGTGGGGACAGGGTAAACACTGAAGCTTTCTTT.

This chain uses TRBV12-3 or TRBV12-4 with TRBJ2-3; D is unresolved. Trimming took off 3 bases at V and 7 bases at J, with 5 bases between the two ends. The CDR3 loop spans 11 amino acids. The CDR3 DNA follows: TGTGCCAGCAGTTTTTGGAATACGCAGTATTTT. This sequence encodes CASSFWNTQYF.

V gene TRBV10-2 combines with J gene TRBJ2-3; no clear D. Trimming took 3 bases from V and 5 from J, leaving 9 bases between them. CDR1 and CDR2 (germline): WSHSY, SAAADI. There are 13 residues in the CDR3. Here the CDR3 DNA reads TGCGCCAGCAGTGATCAGGCACAAGATACGCAGTATTTT. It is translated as CASSDQAQDTQYF.